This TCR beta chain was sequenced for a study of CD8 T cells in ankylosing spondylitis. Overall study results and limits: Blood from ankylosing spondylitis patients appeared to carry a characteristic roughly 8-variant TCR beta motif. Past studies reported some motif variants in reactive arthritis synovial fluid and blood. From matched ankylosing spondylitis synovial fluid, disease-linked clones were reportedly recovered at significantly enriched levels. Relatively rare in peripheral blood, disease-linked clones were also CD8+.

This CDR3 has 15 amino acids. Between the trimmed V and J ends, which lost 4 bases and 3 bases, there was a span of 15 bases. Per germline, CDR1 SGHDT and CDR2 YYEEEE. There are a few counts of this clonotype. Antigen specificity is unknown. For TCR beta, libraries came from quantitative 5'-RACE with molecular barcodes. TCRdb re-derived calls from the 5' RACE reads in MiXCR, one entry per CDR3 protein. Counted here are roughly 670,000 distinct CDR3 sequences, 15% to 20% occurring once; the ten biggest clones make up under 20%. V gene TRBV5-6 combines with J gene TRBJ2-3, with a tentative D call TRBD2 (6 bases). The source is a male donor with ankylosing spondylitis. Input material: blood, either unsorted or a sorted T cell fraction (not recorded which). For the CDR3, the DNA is TGTGCCAGCAGCGCCCGGGACTCCACTACAGATACGCAGTATTTT. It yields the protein CASSARDSTTDTQYF.